This note documents a single TCR beta chain sequence. No antigen is known for it. The data were obtained in a study of T cells in Graves' hyperthyroidism and ophthalmopathy. J gave up 4 bases and V 0 bases, and 14 bases lay outside the gene matches. The CDR3 has 17 residues. CDR1 and CDR2 (germline): SQVTM, ANQGSEA. Overall study findings and caveats: Most thyroid clonotypes that were expanded above 0.001 also turned up in blood.

There were TCR beta CDR3 regions amplified from RNA transcripts. HTBI primers were used for first-round RT-PCR of the TCR CDR3. TCRdb independently ran MiXCR on the multiplex PCR reads; one entry per CDR3 protein. In the table there are around 690,000 distinct CDR3 sequences, roughly 20% of which are singletons. Each ophthalmopathy patient scored at least 3 on the Clinical Activity Score and at least 4 on NOSPECS grade, with duration under 3 months. Diagnosis rested on symptoms, serum thyroxine and TRAb, thyroid ultrasound, and orbital computed tomography. Extraction of PBMCs used roughly 9.3 ml of fresh peripheral blood.

The rearrangement links TRBV29-1 to TRBJ1-2, with 7 bases identical to TRBD1. Input material: blood. The clonotype comes from a man aged 25 to 40 with Graves' ophthalmopathy. The CDR3 loop reads CSVEDLPWQGEGYGYTF. The CDR3 DNA reads TGCAGCGTTGAAGATCTCCCGTGGCAGGGGGAGGGCTATGGCTACACCTTC.